The 32 T cell receptor beta chains below come from one sample, sequenced in a study of T cells in localized non-small cell lung cancer. TCRdb's copy holds only in-frame clones and misses some; the assay was immunoSEQ multiplex PCR. There are 25,000 to 35,000 clones in the sample; less than 95% occur only once, and roughly 1.1% lies in the top ten. The starting material was peripheral blood, obtained before any cancer treatment. These receptors all come from a woman between 40 and 69 years old with stage I lung adenocarcinoma.

The genes are TRBV9 and TRBJ1-1; D ambiguous. V lost 2 bases and J lost 1, with 6 bases in between. The germline V gene has CDR1 SGDLS and CDR2 YYNGEE. The CDR3 is made up of 13 amino acids. CDR3: CASSVTGNTEAFF. The CDR3 DNA is TGTGCCAGCAGCGTGACGGGGAACACTGAAGCTTTCTTT.

The rearrangement joins TRBV6-5 to TRBJ2-7, with D possibly being TRBD1 or TRBD2 (5 bases each). The V gene's germline CDR1 is MNHEY and CDR2 SVGAGI. The V gene lost 8 bases and the J gene lost 2 bases, with 19 bases spanning the gap. CDR3 length: 15 residues. The CDR3 bases are TGTGCCAGCTCAAAACCCGGGACGACGACCTACGAGCAGTACTTC. Translating gives CASSKPGTTTYEQYF.

This clone was recorded only once. The J gene is TRBJ2-1, the V gene TRBV11-3, with TRBD1 as a possible D gene (6 bases). V lost 0 bases and J lost 0, with 9 bases in between. CDR3 length: 16 residues. Germline CDR1 SGHNT, CDR2 YENEEA. Written as DNA, the CDR3 is TGTGCCAGCAGCTTAGATCAGGGGAGCTCCTACAATGAGCAGTTCTTC. It codes for CASSLDQGSSYNEQFF.

This clone was detected a few times. The chain combines TRBV7-8 with TRBJ1-3; a possible D gene is TRBD1 (5 bases). The CDR3 totals 17 residues. Trimming removed 1 base from V and 0 bases from J, with 13 bases in between. Germline V gives CDR1 SGHVS, CDR2 FQNEAQ. The CDR3 loop is CASSLGSRDLSGNTIYF. Here the CDR3 DNA reads TGTGCCAGCAGCTTAGGCTCCAGGGACCTCTCTGGAAACACCATATATTTT.

The rearrangement uses TRBV29-1 and TRBJ1-1; no firm D call. The V gene's germline CDR1 is SQVTM and CDR2 ANQGSEA. This CDR3 is built from 13 residues. The V gene lost 1 base and the J gene lost 0 bases, with 6 bases spanning the gap. For the CDR3, the DNA is TGCAGCGTTGAAGGGACCATGAACACTGAAGCTTTCTTT. Translated: CSVEGTMNTEAFF.

The CDR3 loop is CASSFERGETQYF. The CDR3 DNA reads as TGTGCCAGCAGCTTTGAGCGAGGGGAGACCCAGTACTTC. V is TRBV13 and J is TRBJ2-5; possibly TRBD2 for D (5 bases). Germline lookup yields CDR1 PRHDT and CDR2 FYEKMQ (reference sequence). Trimming removed 3 bases from V and 5 bases from J, with 10 bases in between. The CDR3 is 13 amino acids.

This clone has a handful of counts. The genes are TRBV4-1 and TRBJ1-5; D call uncertain. Between the trimmed V and J ends, which lost 1 base and 4 bases, there was a span of 8 bases. This CDR3 contains 14 residues. Germline-derived CDR1 and CDR2 are MGHRA and YSYEKL. The CDR3 reads CASSQAHSNQPQHF. The CDR3 DNA reads TGCGCCAGCAGCCAAGCGCACAGTAATCAGCCCCAGCATTTT.

This sequence joins TRBV4-1 and TRBJ2-7; the D is unclear. CDR1 is MGHRA and CDR2 is YSYEKL in the germline V gene. V was clipped by 1 base and J by 4 bases, with 11 bases between them. The CDR3 spans 14 residues. CDR3 protein: CASSQATLWYEQYF. CDR3 in DNA: TGCGCCAGCAGCCAAGCTACCTTATGGTACGAGCAGTACTTC.

V gene TRBV9 combines with J gene TRBJ2-2; D is perhaps TRBD2 (6 bases). V was pared by 3 bases and J by 4 bases, with 13 bases between. Germline V gene sequence: CDR1 SGDLS, CDR2 YYNGEE. The CDR3 is 15 amino acids. The CDR3 nucleotides are TGTGCCAGCAGCGCCCGGGCGGGGTCCACCGGGGAGCTGTTTTTT. Its translation is CASSARAGSTGELFF. The variable domain in full, completed from reference TRBV9 and TRBJ2-2, reads DSGVTQTPKHLITATGQRVTLRCSPRSGDLSVYWYQQSLDQGLQFLIQYYNGEERAKGNILERFSAQQFPDLHSELNLSSLELGDSALYFCASSARAGSTGELFFGEGSRLTVL.

The chain employs TRBV29-1 and TRBJ1-2; 11 bases line up with TRBD1. This CDR3 region has 11 residues. The V gene's germline CDR1 is SQVTM and CDR2 ANQGSEA. Germline trimming cut 7 bases from V and 7 bases from J; bases unmatched to any gene: 2. CDR3 in DNA: TGCAGCGCCGGGACAGGGGGTGGCTACACCTTC. Protein sequence: CSAGTGGGYTF.

The chain uses TRBV7-6 and TRBJ1-4; D not certain. Germline V gives CDR1 SGHVS, CDR2 FNYEAQ. There are 14 residues in the CDR3. Trimming stripped 1 base from V and 4 bases from J, with 7 bases between. CDR3 sequence (DNA): TGTGCCAGCAGCTTAGGGACGGGTAATGAAAAACTGTTTTTT. As protein: CASSLGTGNEKLFF.

This clone was observed a single time. The V and J genes are TRBV4-3 and TRBJ1-5, with unresolved D. The CDR3 is made up of 13 amino acids. Between the trimmed V and J ends, which lost 0 bases and 7 bases, there was a span of 7 bases. Per germline, CDR1 LGHNA and CDR2 YSLEER. The CDR3 sequence is CASSQDLGQPQHF. Here the CDR3 DNA reads TGCGCCAGCAGCCAAGACTTAGGGCAGCCCCAGCATTTT.

This chain links TRBV30 with TRBJ2-7; TRBD1 matches at 8 bases. This CDR3 is 13 amino acids long. Germline CDR1 is GTSNPN and CDR2 is SVGIG (reference sequence). With V trimmed by 3 bases and J by 4 bases, 5 bases remained unmatched. DNA of the CDR3: TGTGCCTGGAGGGCAGGGGGCAGTTACGAGCAGTACTTC. It specifies CAWRAGGSYEQYF. Filled out from reference TRBV30 and TRBJ2-7, the complete variable domain reads SQTIHQWPATLVQPVGSPLSLECTVEGTSNPNLYWYRQAAGRGLQLLFYSVGIGQISSEVPQNLSASRPQDRQFILSSKKLLLSDSGFYLCAWRAGGSYEQYFGPGTRLTVT.

The chain joins TRBV25-1 to TRBJ2-5, with a tentative D call TRBD2 (5 bases). The ends were cut back, 2 bases at V and 5 bases at J, with 18 bases in the middle. Germline CDR1 MGHDK, CDR2 SYGVNS. This CDR3 region has 16 residues. The CDR3 protein is CASSEIGGGPGETQYF. CDR3 coding DNA: TGTGCCAGCAGTGAAATAGGCGGCGGCCCGGGGGAGACCCAGTACTTC. Variable domain in full (rest from reference TRBV25-1 and TRBJ2-5): EADIYQTPRYLVIGTGKKITLECSQTMGHDKMYWYQQDPGMELHLIHYSYGVNSTEKGDLSSESTVSRIRTEHFPLTLESARPSHTSQYLCASSEIGGGPGETQYFGPGTRLLVL.

J is TRBJ2-6 and V is TRBV11-3; no clear D. Germline V gives CDR1 SGHNT, CDR2 YENEEA. The CDR3 consists of 14 residues. V was clipped by 0 bases and J by 4 bases, with 4 bases between them. CDR3 in DNA: TGTGCCAGCAGCTTAGACAGGGGGGCCAACGTCCTGACTTTC. It translates to CASSLDRGANVLTF.

V is TRBV4-3 and J is TRBJ2-3; a weak D match, TRBD2 (5 bases). This CDR3 contains 15 residues. V dropped 0 bases and J dropped 1 base, with 8 bases sitting between them. Germline V lookup: CDR1 LGHNA, CDR2 YSLEER. DNA for the CDR3: TGCGCCAGCAGCCAAGAAAAAGCGGGCACAGATACGCAGTATTTT. As protein: CASSQEKAGTDTQYF.

The V call is TRBV9, the J call TRBJ2-7; D may be TRBD1 (5 bases). V lost 3 bases and J lost 5, with 15 bases in between. This CDR3 has 14 residues. Germline V gives CDR1 SGDLS, CDR2 YYNGEE. CDR3: CASSAQGSGHEQYF. The CDR3 DNA follows: TGTGCCAGCAGCGCCCAGGGATCCGGCCACGAGCAGTACTTC.

The CDR3 protein is CASPDRATISGANVLTF. In DNA, the CDR3 is TGTGCCAGCCCCGACAGGGCTACCATCTCTGGGGCCAACGTCCTGACTTTC. This chain uses TRBV19 with TRBJ2-6, with 7 bases aligning to TRBD1. Germline values: CDR1 LNHDA, CDR2 SQIVND (reference sequence). V dropped 9 bases and J dropped 0; count of bases not matched to a gene: 11. This CDR3 has 17 amino acids.

The chain couples TRBV5-1 to TRBJ2-7; 11 bases match TRBD2. The CDR3 contains 15 residues. With V trimmed by 2 bases and J by 3 bases, 4 bases remained unmatched. Germline loops: CDR1 SGHRS, CDR2 YFSETQ. The DNA for the CDR3 is TGCGCCAGCAGCTTTGTCACTAGCGGGGGCTACGAGCAGTACTTC. It yields the protein CASSFVTSGGYEQYF.

This sequence joins TRBV7-9 and TRBJ2-1; D call uncertain. This CDR3 is built from 15 residues. Germline CDR1 SEHNR, CDR2 FQNEAQ (reference sequence). V was shortened by 5 bases and J by 0 bases, with 11 bases between the two germline ends. CDR3 region: CASSPGRSSYNEQFF. The CDR3 coding sequence is TGTGCCAGCAGCCCCGGACGGAGCTCCTACAATGAGCAGTTCTTC.

V and J are TRBV6-1 and TRBJ2-1; a weak D match, TRBD2 (5 bases). Germline lookup yields CDR1 MNHNS and CDR2 SASEGT. The V and J ends lost 4 bases and 3 bases respectively, with 10 bases between them. The CDR3 extends over 14 amino acids. The CDR3 region is CASSGSDLYNEQFF. DNA for the CDR3: TGTGCCAGCAGTGGTAGCGACCTCTACAATGAGCAGTTCTTC.

The V gene is TRBV28, the J gene TRBJ2-2; tentative D call: TRBD1 (5 bases). Germline V gene sequence: CDR1 MDHEN, CDR2 SYDVKM. This CDR3 spans 14 amino acids. Trimming left V 10 bases short and J 5 bases short, with 17 bases between. The CDR3 bases are TGTGCCACCCAGGGCGACCGGCGTACCGGGGAGCTGTTTTTT. It specifies CATQGDRRTGELFF.

CDR3: CASSRLGAATGGTGNTIYF. The CDR3 nucleotides are TGTGCCAGCAGCCGATTGGGAGCCGCCACAGGGGGCACTGGAAACACCATATATTTT. The rearrangement joins TRBV5-4 to TRBJ1-3, with 9 bases lining up with TRBD1. The junction had 16 bases not matched to a gene; V was cut back by 4 bases and J by 2 bases. Germline loops: CDR1 SGHNT, CDR2 YYREEE (reference sequence). The length of the CDR3 is 19 residues.

This chain connects TRBV5-1 to TRBJ2-5; TRBD2 aligns across 8 bases. Germline CDR1 is SGHRS and CDR2 is YFSETQ. CDR3 length: 15 amino acids. Trimming removed 4 bases from V and 5 bases from J; junction bases left unmatched: 10. This chain's CDR3 is CASSNPGLVWETQYF. DNA for the CDR3: TGCGCCAGCAGCAATCCGGGACTAGTCTGGGAGACCCAGTACTTC.

J is TRBJ2-5 and V is TRBV30, with D uncertain. CDR3 length: 15 residues. Deletions cut 0 bases from V and 0 bases from J, with 11 bases between. Germline-derived CDR1 and CDR2 are GTSNPN and SVGIG (reference sequence). CDR3 residues: CAWSVGRSYQETQYF. Here the CDR3 DNA reads TGTGCCTGGAGTGTAGGGCGGTCTTACCAAGAGACCCAGTACTTC.

V is TRBV7-2 and J is TRBJ1-6; 10 bases map to TRBD1. J gave up 6 bases and V 6 bases, and 5 bases lay outside the gene matches. Germline V lookup: CDR1 SGHTA, CDR2 FQGNSA. This CDR3 has 15 residues. CDR3 nucleotide sequence: TGTGCCAGCAGTTGGGACAGGGGATCTAATTCACCCCTCCACTTT. It encodes CASSWDRGSNSPLHF. The full variable domain, its missing parts supplied by reference TRBV7-2 and TRBJ1-6, is GAGVSQSPSNKVTEKGKDVELRCDPISGHTALYWYRQSLGQGLEFLIYFQGNSAPDKSGLPSDRFSAERTGGSVSTLTIQRTQQEDSAVYLCASSWDRGSNSPLHFGNGTRLTVT.

The chain joins TRBV6-5 to TRBJ2-7; 7 bases line up with TRBD1. Germline values: CDR1 MNHEY, CDR2 SVGAGI. This CDR3 spans 12 amino acids. With 10 bases clipped from V and 4 bases from J, the junction kept 7 bases outside the gene matches. CDR3 in DNA: TGTGCCACCAGGGACAGAGTATACGAGCAGTACTTC. It translates to CATRDRVYEQYF.

This chain links TRBV6-5 with TRBJ2-7, with no clear D. The CDR3 totals 13 residues. CDR1 is MNHEY, CDR2 SVGAGI, per germline. V lost 2 bases to trimming and J lost 1 base, with 6 bases between them. This CDR3 is CASSYAPSYEQYF. As DNA, the CDR3 is TGTGCCAGCAGTTACGCTCCATCCTACGAGCAGTACTTC.

This clone was seen just once. This chain's CDR3 is CAWSREGTSNQPQHF. DNA of the CDR3: TGTGCCTGGAGTAGGGAGGGTACTAGCAATCAGCCCCAGCATTTT. The chain uses TRBV30 and TRBJ1-5; D is ambiguous. The germline V and J ends were trimmed by 2 bases and 0 bases, with 11 bases remaining between them. The CDR3 runs 15 residues. Germline V gene lookup returns CDR1 GTSNPN and CDR2 SVGIG (reference sequence).

The chain has TRBV18 and TRBJ1-4; D remains unclear. This CDR3 has 15 residues. The V end was cut by 2 bases, the J end by 5 bases, with 12 bases between. Germline CDR1 and CDR2: KGHSH and LQKENI. CDR3 coding DNA: TGTGCCAGCTCACCATTGCAAGGGCAGAATGAAAAACTGTTTTTT. As protein: CASSPLQGQNEKLFF.

Concerning this clone: The junction and the germline gene differ at one end; a read error may be behind it. The chain uses TRBV4-3 and TRBJ1-1; D perhaps matches TRBD1 (5 bases). The CDR3 is made up of 14 amino acids. Germline CDR1 and CDR2: LGHNA and YSLEER. The CDR3 protein is CASRQGEGNTEAFF. The CDR3 DNA sequence: TGCGCCAGCAGACAAGGGGAGGGGAACACTGAAGCTTTCTTT.

This chain joins TRBV11-2 and TRBJ1-4, with TRBD1 as a possible D gene (5 bases). The CDR3 runs to 15 residues. Germline assignment: CDR1 SGHAT and CDR2 FQNNGV. Trimming stripped 5 bases from V and 7 bases from J, with 17 bases between. The CDR3 region is CASSALGTIGEKLFF. The DNA for the CDR3 is TGTGCCAGCAGCGCCCTCGGGACGATTGGTGAAAAACTGTTTTTT.